Following are 9 T cell receptor beta chains from one sample sequenced in a study of control samples from healthy donors and cancer patients. Clones were read by immunoSEQ multiplex PCR, and TCRdb kept only the in-frame ones, dropping some. The data show approximately 94,000 clones, approximately 84% seen once. Sequencing was carried out using PBMCs. The receptors come from a man between 65 and 85 years old with lung cancer.

V gene TRBV5-4 combines with J gene TRBJ2-7, with D unresolved. The germline V gene encodes CDR1 SGHNT and CDR2 YYREEE (reference sequence). Trimming removed 0 bases at V and 5 bases at J, with 9 bases between. CDR3 length: 13 residues. The CDR3 sequence is CASSLAGQNEQYF. In DNA, the CDR3 is TGTGCCAGCAGCTTGGCGGGTCAGAACGAGCAGTACTTC.

This clone has more than one count but fewer than ten. V usage is TRBV7-2 and J usage is TRBJ1-2; D remains unclear. V lost 1 base, J lost 4 bases, and 10 bases lay in between. Germline CDR1 and CDR2: SGHTA and FQGNSA. The CDR3 contains 14 residues. CDR3 DNA: TGTGCCAGCAGCTTAGGAATCTGGGGCTATGGCTACACCTTC. Protein product: CASSLGIWGYGYTF.

The rearrangement joins TRBV5-1 to TRBJ2-1; D is undetermined. V lost 0 bases and J lost 6, with 13 bases in between. The germline CDR1 and CDR2 sequences are SGHRS and YFSETQ. The CDR3 sequence is 15 residues long. The CDR3 loop is CASSLAGVTRNEQFF. DNA for the CDR3: TGCGCCAGCAGCTTGGCAGGCGTTACGCGCAATGAGCAGTTCTTC.

The J gene is TRBJ2-7, the V gene TRBV5-8, with 8 bases identical to TRBD1. Germline trimming cut 4 bases from V and 3 bases from J; bases unmatched to any gene: 12. Per the germline V gene, CDR1 is SGHTS and CDR2 is YDEGEE. CDR3 length: 16 amino acids. CDR3 sequence: CASSPAGRTGNYEQYF. Written as DNA, the CDR3 is TGTGCCAGCAGCCCCGCGGGCCGGACAGGGAACTACGAGCAGTACTTC.

This clone has a handful of counts. The rearrangement uses TRBV5-4 and TRBJ2-3; 8 bases line up with TRBD2. The J segment lost 1 base and the V segment lost 4 bases, leaving 2 bases of the junction unmatched. Looked up from germline, CDR1 is SGHNT and CDR2 is YYREEE (reference sequence). CDR3 size: 14 residues. The CDR3 region has the DNA TGTGCCAGCAGCAAGACTAGCGGCACAGATACGCAGTATTTT. Translation gives CASSKTSGTDTQYF.

The DNA of the CDR3 is TGTGCCAGCAGTTATGAGTATAACAGGGACACTGAAGCTTTCTTT. It specifies CASSYEYNRDTEAFF. The chain recombines TRBV6-5 with TRBJ1-1; a possible D gene is TRBD1 (6 bases). Germline V lookup: CDR1 MNHEY, CDR2 SVGAGI. The CDR3 loop spans 15 amino acids. The ends were cut back, 3 bases at V and 3 bases at J, with 14 bases in the middle.

This chain links TRBV24-1 with TRBJ1-5; a weak D match, TRBD1 (6 bases). V gave up 4 bases and J gave up 5 bases, with 14 bases separating them. Looked up from germline, CDR1 is KGHDR and CDR2 is SFDVKD. The CDR3 spans 15 residues. CDR3 in DNA: TGTGCCACCAGTGACCGGGACAAATCTTATCAGCCCCAGCATTTT. Protein: CATSDRDKSYQPQHF.

The CDR3 region has the DNA TGTGCCAGCGGCCAACAGGGGGGAGTCACTGAAGCTTTCTTT. Its translation is CASGQQGGVTEAFF. The chain uses TRBV19 and TRBJ1-1, with 8 bases identical to TRBD1. The V segment lost 9 bases and the J segment 4 bases; nucleotides outside the gene matches: 10. The CDR3 covers 14 residues. Germline CDR1 reads LNHDA; CDR2 reads SQIVND (reference sequence).

This chain uses TRBV11-2 with TRBJ2-2; 9 positions agree with TRBD1. From germline, CDR1 is SGHAT and CDR2 FQNNGV. V lost 1 base to trimming and J lost 4 bases; unmatched junction nucleotides: 1. CDR3 length equals 15 residues. CDR3 nucleotide sequence: TGTGCCAGCAGCTTAGGGGACAGGGTCACCGGGGAGCTGTTTTTT. Amino acid sequence: CASSLGDRVTGELFF.